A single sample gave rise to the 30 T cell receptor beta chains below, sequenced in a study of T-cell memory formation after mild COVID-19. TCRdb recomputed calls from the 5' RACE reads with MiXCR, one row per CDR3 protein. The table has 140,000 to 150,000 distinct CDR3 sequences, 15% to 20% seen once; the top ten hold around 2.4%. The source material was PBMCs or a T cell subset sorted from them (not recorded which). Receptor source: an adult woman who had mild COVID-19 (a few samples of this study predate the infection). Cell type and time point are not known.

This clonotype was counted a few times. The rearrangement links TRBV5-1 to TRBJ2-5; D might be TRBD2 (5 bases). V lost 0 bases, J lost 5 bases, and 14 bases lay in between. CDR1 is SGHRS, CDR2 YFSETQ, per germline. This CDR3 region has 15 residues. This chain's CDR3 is CASSLDRRAGETQYF. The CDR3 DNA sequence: TGCGCCAGCAGCTTGGATCGGCGGGCCGGGGAGACCCAGTACTTC.

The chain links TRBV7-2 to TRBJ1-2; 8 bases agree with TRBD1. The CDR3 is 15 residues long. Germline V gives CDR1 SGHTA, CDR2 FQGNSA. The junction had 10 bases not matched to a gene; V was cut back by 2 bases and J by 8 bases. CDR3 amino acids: CASSLWRQGARGYTF. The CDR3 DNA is TGTGCCAGCAGCTTATGGCGGCAGGGGGCGCGCGGCTACACCTTC.

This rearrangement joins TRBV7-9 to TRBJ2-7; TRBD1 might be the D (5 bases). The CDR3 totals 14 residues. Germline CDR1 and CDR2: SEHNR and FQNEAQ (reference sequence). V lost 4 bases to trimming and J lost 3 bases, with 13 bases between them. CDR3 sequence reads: CASSSQEGDYEQYF. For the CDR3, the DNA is TGTGCCAGCAGCTCACAGGAAGGGGACTACGAGCAGTACTTC.

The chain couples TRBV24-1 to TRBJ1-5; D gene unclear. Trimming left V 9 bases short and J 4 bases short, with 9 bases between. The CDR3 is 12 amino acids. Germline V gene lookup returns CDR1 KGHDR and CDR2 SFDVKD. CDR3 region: CATGGGNQPQHF. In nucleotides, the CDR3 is TGTGCCACCGGAGGAGGGAATCAGCCCCAGCATTTT.

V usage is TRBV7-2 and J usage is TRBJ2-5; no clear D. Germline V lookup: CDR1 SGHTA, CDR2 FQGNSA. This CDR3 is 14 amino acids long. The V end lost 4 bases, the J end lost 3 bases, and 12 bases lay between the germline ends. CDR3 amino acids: CASSSNMGKETQYF. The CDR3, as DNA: TGTGCCAGCAGCTCCAATATGGGAAAAGAGACCCAGTACTTC.

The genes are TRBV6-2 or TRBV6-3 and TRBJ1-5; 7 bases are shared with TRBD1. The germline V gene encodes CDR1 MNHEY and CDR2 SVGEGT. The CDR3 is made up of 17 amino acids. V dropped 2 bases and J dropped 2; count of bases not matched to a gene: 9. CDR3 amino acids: CASSYGTDRLGNQPQHF. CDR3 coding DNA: TGTGCCAGCAGTTACGGGACAGATCGACTAGGCAATCAGCCCCAGCATTTT.

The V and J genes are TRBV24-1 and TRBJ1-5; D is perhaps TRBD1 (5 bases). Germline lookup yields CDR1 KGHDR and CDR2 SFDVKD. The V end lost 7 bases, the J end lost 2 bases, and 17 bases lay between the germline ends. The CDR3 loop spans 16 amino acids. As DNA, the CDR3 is TGTGCCACCAGCCGTGCGGGGGAAGGCGGCAATCAGCCCCAGCATTTT. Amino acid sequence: CATSRAGEGGNQPQHF.

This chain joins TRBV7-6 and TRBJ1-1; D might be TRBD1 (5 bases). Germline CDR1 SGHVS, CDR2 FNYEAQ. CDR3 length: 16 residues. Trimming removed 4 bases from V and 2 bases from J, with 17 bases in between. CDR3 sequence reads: CASSSTRWGRNTEAFF. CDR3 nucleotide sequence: TGTGCCAGCAGCTCTACCCGGTGGGGGAGAAACACTGAAGCTTTCTTT.

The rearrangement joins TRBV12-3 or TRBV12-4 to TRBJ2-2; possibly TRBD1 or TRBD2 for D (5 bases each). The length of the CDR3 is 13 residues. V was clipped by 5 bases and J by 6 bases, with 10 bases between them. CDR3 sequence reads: CASSRGSPGELFF. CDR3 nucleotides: TGTGCCAGCAGTCGGGGCAGTCCCGGGGAGCTGTTTTTT.

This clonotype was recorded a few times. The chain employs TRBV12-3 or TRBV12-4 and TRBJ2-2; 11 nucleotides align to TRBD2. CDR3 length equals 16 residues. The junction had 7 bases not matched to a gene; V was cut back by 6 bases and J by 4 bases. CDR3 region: CASRISGGAGTGELFF. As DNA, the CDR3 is TGTGCCAGCAGAATTAGCGGGGGGGCCGGCACCGGGGAGCTGTTTTTT.

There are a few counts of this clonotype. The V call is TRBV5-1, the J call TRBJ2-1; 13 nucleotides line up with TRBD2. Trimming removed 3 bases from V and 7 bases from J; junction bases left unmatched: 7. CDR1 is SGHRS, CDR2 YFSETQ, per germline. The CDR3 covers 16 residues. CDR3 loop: CASSSPGLAGANEQFF. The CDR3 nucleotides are TGCGCCAGCAGCTCGCCTGGACTAGCGGGGGCAAATGAGCAGTTCTTC.

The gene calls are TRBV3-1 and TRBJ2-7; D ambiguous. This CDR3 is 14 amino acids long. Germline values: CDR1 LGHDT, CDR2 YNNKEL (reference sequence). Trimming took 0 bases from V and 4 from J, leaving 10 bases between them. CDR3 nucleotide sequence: TGTGCCAGCAGCCAAGATATCGCCCGTTACGAGCAGTACTTC. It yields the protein CASSQDIARYEQYF.

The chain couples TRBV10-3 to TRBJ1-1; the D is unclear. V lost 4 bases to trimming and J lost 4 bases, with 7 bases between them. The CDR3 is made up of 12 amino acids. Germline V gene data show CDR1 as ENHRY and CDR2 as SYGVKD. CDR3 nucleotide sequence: TGTGCCATCAGTGGGGGTGTCACTGAAGCTTTCTTT. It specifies CAISGGVTEAFF.

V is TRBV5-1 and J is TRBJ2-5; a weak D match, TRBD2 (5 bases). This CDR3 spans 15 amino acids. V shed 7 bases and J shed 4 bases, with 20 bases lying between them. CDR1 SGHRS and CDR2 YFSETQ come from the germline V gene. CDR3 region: CASRPGGPKGETQYF. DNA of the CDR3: TGCGCCAGCCGTCCGGGCGGGCCAAAGGGAGAGACCCAGTACTTC.

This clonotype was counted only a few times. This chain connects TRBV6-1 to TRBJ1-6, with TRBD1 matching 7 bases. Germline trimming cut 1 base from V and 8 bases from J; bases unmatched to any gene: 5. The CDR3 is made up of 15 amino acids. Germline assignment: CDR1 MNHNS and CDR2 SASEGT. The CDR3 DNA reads TGTGCCAGCAGTGAAGTGGTAGGGGGCGATTCACCCCTCCACTTT. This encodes CASSEVVGGDSPLHF.

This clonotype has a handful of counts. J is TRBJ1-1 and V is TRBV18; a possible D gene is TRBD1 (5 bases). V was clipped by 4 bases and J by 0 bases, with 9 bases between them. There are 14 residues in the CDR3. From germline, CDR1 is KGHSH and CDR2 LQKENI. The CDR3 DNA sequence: TGTGCCAGCTCACTAGGGACGGTGAACACTGAAGCTTTCTTT. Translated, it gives CASSLGTVNTEAFF. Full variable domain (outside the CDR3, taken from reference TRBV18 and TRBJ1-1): NAGVMQNPRHLVRRRGQEARLRCSPMKGHSHVYWYRQLPEEGLKFMVYLQKENIIDESGMPKERFSAEFPKEGPSILRIQQVVRGDSAAYFCASSLGTVNTEAFFGQGTRLTVV.

The CDR3 DNA is TGCAGCGTTCGCAAAGATACGCAGTATTTT. Residues: CSVRKDTQYF. The genes are TRBV29-1 and TRBJ2-3, with no clear D. Germline CDR1 SQVTM, CDR2 ANQGSEA. CDR3 length equals 10 residues. Deletions cut 5 bases from V and 5 bases from J, with 5 bases between.

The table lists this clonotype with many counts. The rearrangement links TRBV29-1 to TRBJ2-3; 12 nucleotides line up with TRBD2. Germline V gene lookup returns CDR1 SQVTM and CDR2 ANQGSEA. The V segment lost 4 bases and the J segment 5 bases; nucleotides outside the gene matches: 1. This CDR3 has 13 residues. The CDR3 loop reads CSVVLAGGDTQYF. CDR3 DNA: TGCAGCGTTGTACTAGCGGGGGGAGATACGCAGTATTTT.

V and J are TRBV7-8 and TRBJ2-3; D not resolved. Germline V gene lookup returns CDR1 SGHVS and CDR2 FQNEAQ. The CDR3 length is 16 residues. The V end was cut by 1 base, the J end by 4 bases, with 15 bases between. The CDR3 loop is CASSLGWALGADTQYF. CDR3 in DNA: TGTGCCAGCAGCTTAGGGTGGGCCCTAGGTGCAGATACGCAGTATTTT.

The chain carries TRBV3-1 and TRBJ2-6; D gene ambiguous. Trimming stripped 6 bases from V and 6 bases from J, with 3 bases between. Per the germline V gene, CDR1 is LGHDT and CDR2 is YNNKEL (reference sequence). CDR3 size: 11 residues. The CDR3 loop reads CASSVANVLTF. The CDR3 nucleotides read TGTGCCAGCAGTGTGGCCAACGTCCTGACTTTC. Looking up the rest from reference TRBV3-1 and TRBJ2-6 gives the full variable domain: DTAVSQTPKYLVTQMGNDKSIKCEQNLGHDTMYWYKQDSKKFLKIMFSYNNKELIINETVPNRFSPKSPDKAHLNLHINSLELGDSAVYFCASSVANVLTFGAGSRLTVL.

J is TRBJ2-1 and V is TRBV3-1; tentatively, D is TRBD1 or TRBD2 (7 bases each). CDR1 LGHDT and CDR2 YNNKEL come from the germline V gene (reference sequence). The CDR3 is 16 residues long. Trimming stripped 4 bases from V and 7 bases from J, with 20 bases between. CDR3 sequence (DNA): TGTGCCAGCAGCCTCCACCAGGGGGGGGCCAAGAATGAGCAGTTCTTC. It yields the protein CASSLHQGGAKNEQFF.

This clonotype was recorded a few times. The CDR3 region is CATSDPGTGGSEQYF. DNA for the CDR3: TGTGCCACCAGTGATCCTGGGACAGGGGGCTCCGAGCAGTACTTC. V is TRBV24-1 and J is TRBJ2-7, with 12 nucleotides matching TRBD1. Trimming removed 3 bases from V and 6 bases from J; junction bases left unmatched: 5. Germline CDR1 is KGHDR and CDR2 is SFDVKD. CDR3 length: 15 residues.

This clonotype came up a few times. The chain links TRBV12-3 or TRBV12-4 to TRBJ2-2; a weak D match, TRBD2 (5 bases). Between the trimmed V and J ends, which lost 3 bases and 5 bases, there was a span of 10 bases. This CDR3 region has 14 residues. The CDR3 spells CASSFQLVTGELFF. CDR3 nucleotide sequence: TGTGCCAGCAGTTTTCAACTAGTAACCGGGGAGCTGTTTTTT.

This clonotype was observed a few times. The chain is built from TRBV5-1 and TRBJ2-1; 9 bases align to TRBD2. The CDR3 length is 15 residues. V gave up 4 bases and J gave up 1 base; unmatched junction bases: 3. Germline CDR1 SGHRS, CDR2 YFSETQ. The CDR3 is CASSAGGVSYNEQFF. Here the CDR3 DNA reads TGCGCCAGCAGCGCGGGAGGGGTGTCCTACAATGAGCAGTTCTTC.

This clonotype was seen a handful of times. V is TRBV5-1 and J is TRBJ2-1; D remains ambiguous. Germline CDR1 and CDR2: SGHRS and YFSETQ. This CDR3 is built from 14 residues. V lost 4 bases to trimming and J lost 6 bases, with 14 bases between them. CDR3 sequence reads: CASSPKSIPNEQFF. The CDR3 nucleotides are TGCGCCAGCAGCCCTAAGTCTATCCCCAATGAGCAGTTCTTC.

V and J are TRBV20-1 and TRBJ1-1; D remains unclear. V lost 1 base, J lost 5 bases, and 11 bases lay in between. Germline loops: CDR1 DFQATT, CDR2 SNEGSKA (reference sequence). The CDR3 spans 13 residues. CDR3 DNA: TGCAGTGCTAGAGGACCCGGACGGACTGAAGCTTTCTTT. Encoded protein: CSARGPGRTEAFF.

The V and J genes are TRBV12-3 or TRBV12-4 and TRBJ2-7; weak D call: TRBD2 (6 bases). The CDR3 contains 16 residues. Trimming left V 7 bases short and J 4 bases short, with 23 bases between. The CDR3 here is CASTKLGWGVRYEQYF. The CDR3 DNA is TGTGCCAGCACCAAATTGGGCTGGGGGGTCCGGTACGAGCAGTACTTC.

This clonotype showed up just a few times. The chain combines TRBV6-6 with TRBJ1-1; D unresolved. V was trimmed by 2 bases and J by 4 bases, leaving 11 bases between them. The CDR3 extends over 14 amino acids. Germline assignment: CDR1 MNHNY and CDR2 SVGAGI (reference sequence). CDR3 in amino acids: CASSYGDVSTEAFF. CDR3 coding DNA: TGTGCCAGCAGTTACGGGGATGTGAGCACTGAAGCTTTCTTT.

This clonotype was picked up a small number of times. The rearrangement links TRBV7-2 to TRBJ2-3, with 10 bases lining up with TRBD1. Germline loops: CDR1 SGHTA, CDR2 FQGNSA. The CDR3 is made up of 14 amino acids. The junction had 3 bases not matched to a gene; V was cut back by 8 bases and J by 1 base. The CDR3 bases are TGTGCCAGCCCCGGGACAGGGGGCACAGATACGCAGTATTTT. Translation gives CASPGTGGTDTQYF.

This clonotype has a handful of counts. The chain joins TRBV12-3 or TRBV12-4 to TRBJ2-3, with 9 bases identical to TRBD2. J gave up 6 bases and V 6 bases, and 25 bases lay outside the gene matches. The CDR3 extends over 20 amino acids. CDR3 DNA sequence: TGTGCCAGCAGCCGACCCCACCCGAATCTAGCGGGAATGGGGGTGGATACGCAGTATTTT. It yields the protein CASSRPHPNLAGMGVDTQYF.